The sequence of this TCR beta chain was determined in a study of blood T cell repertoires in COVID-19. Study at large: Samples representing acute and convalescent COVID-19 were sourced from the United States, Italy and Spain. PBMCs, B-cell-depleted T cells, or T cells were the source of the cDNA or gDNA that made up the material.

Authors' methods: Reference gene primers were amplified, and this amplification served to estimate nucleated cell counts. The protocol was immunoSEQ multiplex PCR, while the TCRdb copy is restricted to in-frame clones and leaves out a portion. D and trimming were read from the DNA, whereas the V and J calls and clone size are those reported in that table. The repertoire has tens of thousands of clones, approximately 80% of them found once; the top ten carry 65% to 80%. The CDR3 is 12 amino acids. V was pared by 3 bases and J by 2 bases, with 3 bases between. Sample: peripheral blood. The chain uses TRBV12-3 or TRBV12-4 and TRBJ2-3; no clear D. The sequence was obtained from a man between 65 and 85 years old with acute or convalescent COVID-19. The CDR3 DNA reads TGTGCCAGCAGTTTCCTCACAGATACGCAGTATTTT. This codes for CASSFLTDTQYF.